This TCR beta chain was captured in a study of CD8 T cells in ankylosing spondylitis. Study results and limitations: Blood of patients with ankylosing spondylitis appeared to be characterized by a TCR beta motif of several highly homologous variants.

With V trimmed by 0 bases and J by 3 bases, 4 bases remained unmatched. Germline V gene data show CDR1 as DFQATT and CDR2 as SNEGSKA (reference sequence). The CDR3 covers 16 residues. A few counts support this clonotype. The antigen is unknown. TCRdb re-derived calls from the 5' RACE reads in MiXCR, one entry per CDR3 protein. The data contain 400,000 to 450,000 distinct CDR3 sequences, 17% of them singletons. Sequenced sample: blood, either unsorted or a sorted T cell fraction (not recorded which). This chain uses TRBV20-1 with TRBJ1-3; the match to TRBD1 covers 11 bases. The clonotype comes from a male donor with ankylosing spondylitis. The DNA of the CDR3 is TGCAGTGCTAGAGATGGGACAGGGGGTCTTGGAAACACCATATATTTT. Protein: CSARDGTGGLGNTIYF.